The T cell receptor beta chain described here comes from a study of T cell repertoires in cytomegalovirus infection. Study observations and caveats: What dominated the ex vivo response were HLA-C-restricted CMV-specific TCR beta clonotypes.

This clonotype occurred many times. Its antigen remains unidentified. Between the trimmed V and J ends, which lost 2 bases and 6 bases, there was a span of 11 bases. Per the germline V gene, CDR1 is MNHEY and CDR2 is SVGAGI. The CDR3 covers 14 residues. One entry per CDR3 protein, called by TCRdb with MiXCR from the reads. The sample holds approximately 500,000 distinct CDR3 sequences; about 15% are singletons and the top ten take roughly a quarter. This sequence was found in a human donor in good health (CMV status not recorded). Some clones in this sample may be carry-over from other donors' samples. The rearrangement uses TRBV6-5 and TRBJ1-5; D remains ambiguous. Sequencing was performed on CD8+ T cells from PBMCs. CDR3 amino acids: CASSYRLGSQPQHF. CDR3 in DNA: TGTGCCAGCAGTTACCGGCTGGGGTCTCAGCCCCAGCATTTT.